This T cell receptor (beta chain) was retrieved from a study of long-term antiretroviral therapy in people with HIV. Version v3.0 of the immunoSEQ assay ran at survey level. Sequencing was performed with immunoSEQ multiplex PCR; in TCRdb, only in-frame clones are kept and a portion is missing. The sample records about 30,000 clones, 80% to 90% being singletons. CDR1 LNHDA and CDR2 SQIVND come from the germline V gene (reference sequence). Trimming left V 4 bases short and J 1 base short, with 13 bases between. CDR3 length: 15 amino acids. Study results and limitations: Pre-ART clonal expansion yielded clones that dominated the repertoire at all time points.

Comments on this clone: Its target is not known.

V gene TRBV19 combines with J gene TRBJ2-5, with a possible D match to TRBD2 (6 bases). The sequenced sample was unsorted PBMCs, obtained roughly 5 years before starting antiretroviral therapy. This clonotype was sampled from a man aged 50-60 years with HIV. Here the CDR3 DNA reads TGTGCCAGTAGTAGGGTTTCCGGGGGCCAAGAGACCCAGTACTTC. This encodes CASSRVSGGQETQYF. The full variable domain, in which reference TRBV19 and TRBJ2-5 provide the parts outside the CDR3, is DGGITQSPKYLFRKEGQNVTLSCEQNLNHDAMYWYRQDPGQGLRLIYYSQIVNDFQKGDIAEGYSVSREKKESFPLTVTSAQKNPTAFYLCASSRVSGGQETQYFGPGTRLLVL.